In its sample, the clone carrying this T cell receptor (beta chain) was seen a few times. Its matching antigen is unknown. This entry is derived from a study of beta chain features in type 1 diabetes. Study as a whole: Sorted cells, about 99 million in number, were examined across all samples.

Trimming stripped 3 bases from V and 2 bases from J, with 9 bases between. CDR1 and CDR2 (germline): SNHLY, FYNNEI. There are 14 residues in the CDR3. Around 110 mL of blood, on average, came from one heparinised draw per donor. Expressed TCRB transcripts got sequenced, as all isolated RNA was reverse transcribed. Produced via immunoSEQ multiplex PCR; TCRdb's table is partial and in-frame only. The sample holds 130,000 to 150,000 clones; 6% to 7.5% are singletons and the top ten take about 1.3%. Study outcomes and limitations: Reads derived from cDNA could over-represent cells showing high TCR expression. Shorter TCRB CDR3s, moderately but significantly so, were found in Type 1 diabetes patients in all four CD4+ subsets.

The receptor's source is a woman between 25 and 40 years old in good health. This rearrangement joins TRBV2 to TRBJ2-3; the D is unclear. Sequenced input: central memory CD4+ T cells from blood. For the CDR3, the DNA is TGTGCCAGCAGTGAGATAGCCTTCACAGATACGCAGTATTTT. Its translation: CASSEIAFTDTQYF. The variable domain in full, with the rest retrieved from reference TRBV2 and TRBJ2-3, is EPEVTQTPSHQVTQMGQEVILRCVPISNHLYFYWYRQILGQKVEFLVSFYNNEISEKSEIFDDQFSVERPDGSNFTLKIRSTKLEDSAMYFCASSEIAFTDTQYFGPGTRLTVL.